This note documents a single TCR beta chain sequence. The V end lost 0 bases, the J end lost 3 bases, and 8 bases lay between the germline ends. The CDR3 has 15 amino acids. CDR1 and CDR2 (germline): SGHVS, FQNEAQ. The sample originates from a study of T cells after somatic rescue of genetic block. The assay was immunoSEQ multiplex PCR, and TCRdb's table has in-frame clones only and misses some. The sample yields fewer than 150,000 clones, about nine tenths seen once. Sequences were obtained from peripheral blood mononuclear cells (PBMCs). This sequence joins TRBV7-8 and TRBJ1-4; D unresolved. This clonotype was sampled from a woman aged 18-29 years. CDR3 amino acids: CASSLARASNEKLFF. The CDR3, as DNA: TGTGCCAGCAGCTTAGCGCGAGCCTCTAATGAAAAACTGTTTTTT.